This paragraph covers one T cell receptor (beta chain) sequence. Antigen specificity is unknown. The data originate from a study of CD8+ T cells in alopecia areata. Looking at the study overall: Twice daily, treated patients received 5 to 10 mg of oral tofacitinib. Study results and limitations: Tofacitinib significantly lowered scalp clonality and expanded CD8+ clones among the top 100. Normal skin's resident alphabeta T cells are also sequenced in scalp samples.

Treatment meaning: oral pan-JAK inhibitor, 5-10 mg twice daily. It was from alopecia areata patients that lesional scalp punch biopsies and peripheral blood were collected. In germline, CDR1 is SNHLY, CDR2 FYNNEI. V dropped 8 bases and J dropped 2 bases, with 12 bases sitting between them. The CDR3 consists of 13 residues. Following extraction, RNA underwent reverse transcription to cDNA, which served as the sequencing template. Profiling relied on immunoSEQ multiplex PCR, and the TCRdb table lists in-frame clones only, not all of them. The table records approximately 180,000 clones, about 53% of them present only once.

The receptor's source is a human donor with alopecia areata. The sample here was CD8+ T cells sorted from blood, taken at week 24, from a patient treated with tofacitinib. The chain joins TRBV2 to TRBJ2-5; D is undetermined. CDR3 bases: TGTGCCAGCCTCTCGGTTGAACAAGAGACCCAGTACTTC. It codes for CASLSVEQETQYF. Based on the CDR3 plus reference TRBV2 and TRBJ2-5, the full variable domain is EPEVTQTPSHQVTQMGQEVILRCVPISNHLYFYWYRQILGQKVEFLVSFYNNEISEKSEIFDDQFSVERPDGSNFTLKIRSTKLEDSAMYFCASLSVEQETQYFGPGTRLLVL.